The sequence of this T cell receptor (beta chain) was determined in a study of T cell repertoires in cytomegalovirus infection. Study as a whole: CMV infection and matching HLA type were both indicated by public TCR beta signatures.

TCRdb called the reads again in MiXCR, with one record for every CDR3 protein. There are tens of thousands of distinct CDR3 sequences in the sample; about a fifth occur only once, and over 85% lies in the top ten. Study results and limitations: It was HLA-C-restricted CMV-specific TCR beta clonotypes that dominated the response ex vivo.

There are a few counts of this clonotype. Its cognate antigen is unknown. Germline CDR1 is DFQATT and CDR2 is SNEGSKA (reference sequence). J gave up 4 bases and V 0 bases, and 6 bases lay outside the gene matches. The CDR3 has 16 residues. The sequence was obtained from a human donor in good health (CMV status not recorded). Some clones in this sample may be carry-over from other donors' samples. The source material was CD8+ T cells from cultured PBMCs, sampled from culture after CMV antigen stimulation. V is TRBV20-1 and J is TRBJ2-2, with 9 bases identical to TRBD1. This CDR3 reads CSARDSRQGGTGELFF. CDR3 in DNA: TGCAGTGCTAGAGATTCCAGACAGGGGGGCACCGGGGAGCTGTTTTTT.